The 11 T cell receptor beta chains listed next were all sequenced from one sample in a study of T-cell memory formation after mild COVID-19. Each CDR3 protein gets one entry after TCRdb re-called the 5' RACE reads with MiXCR. The sample yields 400,000 to 550,000 distinct CDR3 sequences, nearly 25% seen once. The sample was PBMCs or a T cell subset sorted from them (not recorded which). The receptors come from an adult woman who had mild COVID-19 (a few samples of this study predate the infection). Cell type and time point are not known.

The rearrangement uses TRBV27 and TRBJ2-1; no definite D call. Germline CDR1 and CDR2: MNHEY and SMNVEV (reference sequence). The CDR3 length is 15 residues. Trimming removed 6 bases from V and 8 bases from J, with 20 bases in between. In DNA form, the CDR3 reads TGTGCCAGCAGCTCAAGGACGGTTAGCTGGGATGAGCAGTTCTTC. Amino acids: CASSSRTVSWDEQFF.

The sample holds many counts of this clonotype. This chain joins TRBV12-3 or TRBV12-4 and TRBJ2-1; D is unclear. V was trimmed by 0 bases and J by 7 bases, leaving 13 bases between them. This CDR3 has 15 residues. The CDR3 protein is CASSLAALGSNEQFF. The CDR3, as DNA: TGTGCCAGCAGTTTAGCGGCCCTGGGGTCTAATGAGCAGTTCTTC.

The CDR3 sequence: CATKTEPNTEAFF. In DNA form, the CDR3 reads TGTGCCACCAAGACAGAGCCGAACACTGAAGCTTTCTTT. This chain links TRBV10-3 with TRBJ1-1; D is perhaps TRBD1 (5 bases). V lost 10 bases and J 1 base, leaving 13 bases between the germline ends. This CDR3 spans 13 amino acids. Germline assignment: CDR1 ENHRY and CDR2 SYGVKD.

The gene calls are TRBV4-1 and TRBJ2-4, with D uncertain. This CDR3 contains 14 residues. Deletions cut 2 bases from V and 2 bases from J, with 7 bases between. CDR1 is MGHRA and CDR2 is YSYEKL in the germline V gene. CDR3 region: CASSQPRTKNIQYF. The CDR3 DNA sequence: TGCGCCAGCAGCCAACCTCGGACCAAAAACATTCAGTACTTC.

The chain has TRBV6-6 and TRBJ2-3; D is unresolved. In germline, CDR1 is MNHNY, CDR2 SVGAGI (reference sequence). CDR3 length: 11 residues. The ends were cut back, 2 bases at V and 5 bases at J, with 2 bases in the middle. The CDR3 sequence: CASSYIDTQYF. The CDR3 coding sequence is TGTGCCAGCAGTTACATAGATACGCAGTATTTT.

The V and J genes are TRBV7-9 and TRBJ2-1; D call uncertain. This CDR3 has 12 residues. The V end lost 5 bases, the J end lost 4 bases, and 6 bases lay between the germline ends. The germline V gene has CDR1 SEHNR and CDR2 FQNEAQ (reference sequence). CDR3 DNA sequence: TGTGCCAGCAGCGCTCCGTACAATGAGCAGTTCTTC. Its translation: CASSAPYNEQFF.

The V gene is TRBV7-2, the J gene TRBJ1-5; D gene uncertain. The germline gives CDR1 SGHTA, CDR2 FQGNSA. The CDR3 is 15 residues long. Trimming took 5 bases from V and 3 from J, leaving 14 bases between them. CDR3 in amino acids: CASSVEGGSNQPQHF. CDR3 bases: TGTGCCAGCAGCGTGGAGGGCGGCTCCAATCAGCCCCAGCATTTT.

The chain carries TRBV20-1 and TRBJ1-2, with unresolved D. The CDR3 runs 15 residues. Germline V gene sequence: CDR1 DFQATT, CDR2 SNEGSKA (reference sequence). The germline V and J ends were trimmed by 0 bases and 7 bases, with 18 bases remaining between them. CDR3 residues: CSARDLLGRAFGYTF. CDR3 DNA: TGCAGTGCTAGAGATCTGCTTGGTAGGGCCTTTGGCTACACCTTC.

The chain has TRBV7-8 and TRBJ1-2; 7 bases agree with TRBD1. The CDR3 totals 16 residues. CDR1 SGHVS and CDR2 FQNEAQ come from the germline V gene. Unmatched junction bases numbered 11, after V lost 6 bases and J lost 1 base. CDR3 nucleotides: TGTGCCAGCAGTTCCCCCGGGACAGCTCTTAACTATGGCTACACCTTC. Amino acid sequence: CASSSPGTALNYGYTF.

V is TRBV27 and J is TRBJ1-2; 9 bases match TRBD1. Unmatched junction bases numbered 11, after V lost 5 bases and J lost 7 bases. The CDR3 length is 15 residues. Germline V gene sequence: CDR1 MNHEY, CDR2 SMNVEV (reference sequence). This chain's CDR3 is CASSPGQGTPRGYTF. CDR3 bases: TGTGCCAGCAGTCCCGGACAGGGGACTCCCCGTGGCTACACCTTC.

The chain is built from TRBV9 and TRBJ2-6; the D is unclear. Trimming removed 0 bases at V and 0 bases at J, with 13 bases between. Germline V gene sequence: CDR1 SGDLS, CDR2 YYNGEE. CDR3 length: 18 amino acids. CDR3 bases: TGTGCCAGCAGCGTAGCGGCTGGCCGGAGCTCTGGGGCCAACGTCCTGACTTTC. Translation gives CASSVAAGRSSGANVLTF.